This TCR beta chain came from a study of cytomegalovirus exposure and HLA in healthy donors. A multiplex PCR was run with 60 Vbeta primers and 13 Jbeta primers. Per the study methods: An analysis performed later counted about 80 million unique TCR beta chains (around 10 million of them shared). Profiled with immunoSEQ multiplex PCR; TCRdb holds only in-frame clones, not every one. Clone size and the V and J calls come from that table; the DNA yielded D and trimming. Of about 60,000 clones listed, approximately 71% are singletons. The study, taken as a whole, reports: Sequences of the TCR beta chain were said to predict the HLA-A and HLA-B alleles of most subjects accurately.

As regards this clone: The target antigen is unknown.

CDR3 length equals 13 residues. Germline CDR1 and CDR2: MNHNS and SASEGT. Trimming took 6 bases from V and 4 from J, leaving 10 bases between them. The TCR comes from a middle-aged man in good health and CMV-seropositive. This chain uses TRBV6-1 with TRBJ2-1; no clear D gene. The sample was PBMCs. CDR3 DNA: TGTGCCAGCAGCAGGAATGCTTACAATGAGCAGTTCTTC. The encoded protein is CASSRNAYNEQFF.